This TCR beta chain was found in a study of shared clonotypes between healthy human individuals. General study findings and limits: Generation probabilities of non-shared clonotypes were lower (relative to those shared by all four donors). Sharing across four donors was seen in 4.5% to 6.5% of naive CD4 clonotypes.

Sequencing was at deep level. Several immunoSEQ 96-well plates shared each subset's DNA, each plate a replicate. Method: immunoSEQ multiplex PCR; TCRdb's copy keeps in-frame clones and lacks some. Among millions of clones listed, around 90% were seen once. Per germline, CDR1 MNHEY and CDR2 SMNVEV (reference sequence). V shed 5 bases and J shed 1 base, with 11 bases lying between them. The CDR3 is 14 amino acids. On this clone: As yet, its antigen is unknown.

The chain couples TRBV27 to TRBJ1-1, with a weak D call TRBD1 (6 bases). The specimen was naive CD4+ T cells sorted from blood. Subset indicated: CD45RA+ positively selected. The sequence was obtained from a man aged 18 to 29 in good health. CDR3 bases: TGTGCCAGCAGTCGACGGACAGAGAACACTGAAGCTTTCTTT. It codes for CASSRRTENTEAFF.